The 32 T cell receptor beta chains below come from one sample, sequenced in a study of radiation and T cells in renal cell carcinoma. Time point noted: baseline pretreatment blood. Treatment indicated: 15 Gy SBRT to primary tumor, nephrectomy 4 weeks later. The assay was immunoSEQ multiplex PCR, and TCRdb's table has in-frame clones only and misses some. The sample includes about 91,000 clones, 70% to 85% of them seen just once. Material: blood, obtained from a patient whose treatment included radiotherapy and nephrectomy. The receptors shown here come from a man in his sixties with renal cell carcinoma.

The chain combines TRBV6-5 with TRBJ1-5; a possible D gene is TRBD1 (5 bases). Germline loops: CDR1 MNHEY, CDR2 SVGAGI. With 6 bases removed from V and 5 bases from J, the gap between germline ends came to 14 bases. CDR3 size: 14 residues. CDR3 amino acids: CASRRGMGDQPQHF. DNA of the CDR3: TGTGCCAGCAGACGGGGCATGGGGGATCAGCCCCAGCATTTT.

CDR3 loop: CASIGTTFYEQYF. CDR3 bases: TGCGCCAGCATCGGGACAACCTTCTACGAGCAGTACTTC. The chain is built from TRBV10-2 and TRBJ2-7, with D maybe TRBD1 (6 bases). The CDR3 contains 13 residues. Germline V gene sequence: CDR1 WSHSY, CDR2 SAAADI. The V end lost 7 bases, the J end lost 3 bases, and 13 bases lay between the germline ends.

CDR3 sequence reads: CASRSSFISAYEQYF. Written as DNA, the CDR3 is TGTGCCAGCAGATCTAGTTTCATATCAGCCTACGAGCAGTACTTC. J is TRBJ2-7 and V is TRBV28; D gene uncertain. The CDR3 sequence is 15 residues long. CDR1 and CDR2 (germline): MDHEN, SYDVKM. Trimming removed 6 bases from V and 2 bases from J, with 17 bases in between.

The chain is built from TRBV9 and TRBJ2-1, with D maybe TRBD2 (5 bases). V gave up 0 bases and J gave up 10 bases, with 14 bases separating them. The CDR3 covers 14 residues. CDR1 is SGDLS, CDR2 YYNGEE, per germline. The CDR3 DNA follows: TGTGCCAGCAGCGTAGCGGGTGAGGGATACGAGCAGTTCTTC. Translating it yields CASSVAGEGYEQFF.

The CDR3 spells CASTLRGAGLVEKLFF. The CDR3 bases are TGTGCCAGCACCCTACGGGGGGCAGGGCTGGTTGAAAAACTGTTTTTT. This chain uses TRBV6-6 with TRBJ1-4, with D possibly matching TRBD1 (6 bases). Trimming left V 7 bases short and J 7 bases short, with 22 bases between. The length of the CDR3 is 16 residues. Germline CDR1 and CDR2: MNHNY and SVGAGI (reference sequence).

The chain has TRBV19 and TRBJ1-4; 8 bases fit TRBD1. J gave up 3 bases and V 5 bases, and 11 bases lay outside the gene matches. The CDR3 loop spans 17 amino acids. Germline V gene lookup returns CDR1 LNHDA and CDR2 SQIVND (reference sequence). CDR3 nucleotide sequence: TGTGCCAGTAGTCCCCTTGGGGACAGGCTGGCTAATGAAAAACTGTTTTTT. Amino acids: CASSPLGDRLANEKLFF.

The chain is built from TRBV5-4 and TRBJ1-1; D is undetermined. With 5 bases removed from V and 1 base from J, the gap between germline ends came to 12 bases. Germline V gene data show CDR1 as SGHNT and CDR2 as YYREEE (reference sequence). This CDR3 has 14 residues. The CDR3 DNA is TGTGCCAGCAGTCCTTCCTGGGCGAACACTGAAGCTTTCTTT. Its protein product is CASSPSWANTEAFF.

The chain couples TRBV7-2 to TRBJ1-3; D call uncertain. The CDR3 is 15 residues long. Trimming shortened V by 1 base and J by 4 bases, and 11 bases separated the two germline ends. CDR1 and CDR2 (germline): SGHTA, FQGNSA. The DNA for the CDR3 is TGTGCCAGCAGCTTAGACCGGGTTGCCGGAAACACCATATATTTT. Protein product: CASSLDRVAGNTIYF.

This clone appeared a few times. CDR3 residues: CASSLDSGGSTEAFF. The CDR3 region has the DNA TGCGCCAGCAGCTTGGACAGCGGAGGGTCCACTGAAGCTTTCTTT. The J gene is TRBJ1-1, the V gene TRBV5-1, with D unclear. Trimming removed 0 bases at V and 4 bases at J, with 13 bases between. Germline V gives CDR1 SGHRS, CDR2 YFSETQ. This CDR3 contains 15 residues.

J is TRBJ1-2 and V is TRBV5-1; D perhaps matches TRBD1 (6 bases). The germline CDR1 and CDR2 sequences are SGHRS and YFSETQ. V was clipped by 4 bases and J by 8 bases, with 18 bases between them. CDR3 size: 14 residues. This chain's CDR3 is CASSPDWEGGGYTF. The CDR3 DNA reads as TGCGCCAGCAGCCCCGACTGGGAGGGGGGCGGCTACACCTTC.

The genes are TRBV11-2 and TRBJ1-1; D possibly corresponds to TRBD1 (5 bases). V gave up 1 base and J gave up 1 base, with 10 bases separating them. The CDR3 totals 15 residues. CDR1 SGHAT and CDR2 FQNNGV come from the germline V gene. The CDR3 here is CASSLVGTGNTEAFF. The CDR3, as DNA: TGTGCCAGCAGCTTAGTCGGAACAGGGAACACTGAAGCTTTCTTT.

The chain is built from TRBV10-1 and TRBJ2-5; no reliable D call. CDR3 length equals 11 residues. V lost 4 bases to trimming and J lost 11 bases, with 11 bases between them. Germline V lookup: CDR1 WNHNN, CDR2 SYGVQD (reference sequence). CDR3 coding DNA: TGCGCCAGCAGTGCGAGGACCCGGCAGTACTTC. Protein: CASSARTRQYF.

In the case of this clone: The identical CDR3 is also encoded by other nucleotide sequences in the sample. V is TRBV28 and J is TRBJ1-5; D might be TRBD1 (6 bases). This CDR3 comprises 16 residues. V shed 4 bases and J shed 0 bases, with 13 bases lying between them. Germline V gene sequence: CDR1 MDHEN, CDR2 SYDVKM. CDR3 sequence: CASSSTGFGSNQPQHF. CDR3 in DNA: TGTGCCAGCAGTTCCACAGGGTTCGGTAGCAATCAGCCCCAGCATTTT.

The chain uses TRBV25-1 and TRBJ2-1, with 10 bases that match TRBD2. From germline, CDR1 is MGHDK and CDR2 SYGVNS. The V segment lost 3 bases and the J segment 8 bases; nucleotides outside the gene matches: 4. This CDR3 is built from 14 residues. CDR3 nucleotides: TGTGCCAGCAGTGAGCCTAGCGGGAGCTATGAGCAGTTCTTC. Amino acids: CASSEPSGSYEQFF.

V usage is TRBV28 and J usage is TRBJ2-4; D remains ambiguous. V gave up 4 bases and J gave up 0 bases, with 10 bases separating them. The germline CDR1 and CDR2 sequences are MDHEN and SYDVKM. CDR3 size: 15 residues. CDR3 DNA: TGTGCCAGCAGTTATGGAAGGTTAGCCAAAAACATTCAGTACTTC. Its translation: CASSYGRLAKNIQYF.

For the CDR3, the DNA is TGTGCCAGCAGCTTAAGGGGACGGCACCAAGAGACCCAGTACTTC. This gives the protein CASSLRGRHQETQYF. The chain is built from TRBV7-3 and TRBJ2-5; D tentatively reads TRBD1 or TRBD2 (5 bases each). Trimming took off 1 base at V and 0 bases at J, with 9 bases between the two ends. From germline, CDR1 is SGHTA and CDR2 FQGTGA. This CDR3 region has 15 residues.

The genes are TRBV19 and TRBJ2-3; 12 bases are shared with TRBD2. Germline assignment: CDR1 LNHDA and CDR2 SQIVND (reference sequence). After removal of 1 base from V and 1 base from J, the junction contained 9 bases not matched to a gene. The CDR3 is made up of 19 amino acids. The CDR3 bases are TGTGCCAGTAGTATAGGACTAGCGGGAGATCTCGCGGGCACAGATACGCAGTATTTT. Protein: CASSIGLAGDLAGTDTQYF.

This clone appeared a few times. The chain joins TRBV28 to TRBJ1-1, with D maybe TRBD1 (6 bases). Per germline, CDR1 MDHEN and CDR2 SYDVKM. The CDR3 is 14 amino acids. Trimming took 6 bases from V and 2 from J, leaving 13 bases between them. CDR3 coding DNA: TGTGCCAGCAGCAAGGGACACATCAACACTGAAGCTTTCTTT. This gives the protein CASSKGHINTEAFF.

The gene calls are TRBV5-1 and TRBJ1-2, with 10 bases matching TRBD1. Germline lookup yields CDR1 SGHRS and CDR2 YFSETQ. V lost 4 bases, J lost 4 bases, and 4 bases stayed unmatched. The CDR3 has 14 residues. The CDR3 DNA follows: TGCGCCAGCAGCACCGGGACAGGGGCCTATGGCTACACCTTC. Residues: CASSTGTGAYGYTF.

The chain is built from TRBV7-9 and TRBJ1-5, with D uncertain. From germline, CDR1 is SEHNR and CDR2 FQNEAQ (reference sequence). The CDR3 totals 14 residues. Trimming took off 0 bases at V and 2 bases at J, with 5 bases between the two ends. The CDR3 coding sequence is TGTGCCAGCAGCTTAGCTATGGGCAATCAGCCCCAGCATTTT. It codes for CASSLAMGNQPQHF.

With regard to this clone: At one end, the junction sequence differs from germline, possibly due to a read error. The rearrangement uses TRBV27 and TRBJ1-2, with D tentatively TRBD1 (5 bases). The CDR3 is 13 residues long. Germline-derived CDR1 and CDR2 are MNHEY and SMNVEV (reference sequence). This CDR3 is CASSKSGTYDYTF. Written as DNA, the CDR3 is TGTGCCAGCAGCAAGTCCGGGACCTATGACTACACCTTC.

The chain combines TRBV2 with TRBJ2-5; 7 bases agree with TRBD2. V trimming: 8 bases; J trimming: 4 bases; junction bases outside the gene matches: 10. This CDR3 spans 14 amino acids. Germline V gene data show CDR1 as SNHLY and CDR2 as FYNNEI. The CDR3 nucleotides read TGTGCCAGCGGGGAGTCCGGGAGGCCAGAGACCCAGTACTTC. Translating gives CASGESGRPETQYF.

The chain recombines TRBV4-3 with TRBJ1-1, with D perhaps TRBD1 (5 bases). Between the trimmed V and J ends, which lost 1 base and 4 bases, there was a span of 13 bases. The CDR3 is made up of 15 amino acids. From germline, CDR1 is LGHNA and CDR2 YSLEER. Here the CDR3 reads CASSQAWGSVTEAFF. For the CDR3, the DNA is TGCGCCAGCAGCCAAGCTTGGGGGTCGGTCACTGAAGCTTTCTTT.

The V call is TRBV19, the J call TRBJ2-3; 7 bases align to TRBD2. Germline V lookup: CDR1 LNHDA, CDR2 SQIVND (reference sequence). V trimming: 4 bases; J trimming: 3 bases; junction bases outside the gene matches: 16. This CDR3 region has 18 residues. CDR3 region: CASSTSPGRMGRTDTQYF. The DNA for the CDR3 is TGTGCCAGTAGTACTAGTCCCGGGAGGATGGGCAGGACAGATACGCAGTATTTT.

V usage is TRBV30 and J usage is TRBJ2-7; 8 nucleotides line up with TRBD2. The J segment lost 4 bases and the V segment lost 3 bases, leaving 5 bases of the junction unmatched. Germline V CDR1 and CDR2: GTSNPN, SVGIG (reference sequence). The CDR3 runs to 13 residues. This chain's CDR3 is CAWSAGTSYEQYF. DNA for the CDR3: TGTGCCTGGAGCGCCGGGACTAGTTACGAGCAGTACTTC.

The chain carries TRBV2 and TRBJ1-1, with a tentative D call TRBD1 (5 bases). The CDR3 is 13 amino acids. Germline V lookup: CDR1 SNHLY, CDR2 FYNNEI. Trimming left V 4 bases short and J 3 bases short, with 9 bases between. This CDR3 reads CASSVKGDTEAFF. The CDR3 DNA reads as TGTGCCAGCAGTGTTAAAGGGGACACTGAAGCTTTCTTT.

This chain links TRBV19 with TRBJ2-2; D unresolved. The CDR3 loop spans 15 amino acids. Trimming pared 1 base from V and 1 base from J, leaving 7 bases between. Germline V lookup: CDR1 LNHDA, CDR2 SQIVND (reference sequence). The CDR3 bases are TGTGCCAGTAGTATAGTAGGCGGGAACACCGGGGAGCTGTTTTTT. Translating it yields CASSIVGGNTGELFF.

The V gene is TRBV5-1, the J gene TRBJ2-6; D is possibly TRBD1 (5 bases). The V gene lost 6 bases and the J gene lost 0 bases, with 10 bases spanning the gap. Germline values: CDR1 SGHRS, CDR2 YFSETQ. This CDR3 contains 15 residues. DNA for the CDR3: TGCGCCAGCACCTTACAGGACTCTGGGGCCAACGTCCTGACTTTC. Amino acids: CASTLQDSGANVLTF.

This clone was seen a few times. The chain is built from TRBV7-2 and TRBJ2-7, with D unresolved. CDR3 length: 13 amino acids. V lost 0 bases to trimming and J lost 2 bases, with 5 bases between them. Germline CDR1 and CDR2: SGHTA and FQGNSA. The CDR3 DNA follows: TGTGCCAGCAGCTTAGCCTTTGCCTACGAGCAGTACTTC. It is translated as CASSLAFAYEQYF.

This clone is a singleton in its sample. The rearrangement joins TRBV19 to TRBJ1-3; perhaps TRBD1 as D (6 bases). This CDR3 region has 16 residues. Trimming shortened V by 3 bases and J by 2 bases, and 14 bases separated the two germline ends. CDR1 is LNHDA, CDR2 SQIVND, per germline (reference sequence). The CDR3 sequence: CASSMSSGAAGNTIYF. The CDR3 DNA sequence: TGTGCCAGTAGTATGAGTTCGGGGGCGGCTGGAAACACCATATATTTT.

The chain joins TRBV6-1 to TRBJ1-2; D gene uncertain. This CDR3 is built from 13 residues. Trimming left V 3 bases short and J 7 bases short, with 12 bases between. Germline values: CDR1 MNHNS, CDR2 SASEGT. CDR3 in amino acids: CASSDHQVGGYTF. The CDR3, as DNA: TGTGCCAGCAGTGATCATCAAGTCGGTGGCTACACCTTC.

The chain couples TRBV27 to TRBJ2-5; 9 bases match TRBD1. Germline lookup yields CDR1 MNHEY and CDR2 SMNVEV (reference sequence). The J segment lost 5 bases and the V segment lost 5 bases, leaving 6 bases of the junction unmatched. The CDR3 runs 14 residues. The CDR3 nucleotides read TGTGCCAGCAGTAAGGACAGGGGAGACGAGACCCAGTACTTC. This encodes CASSKDRGDETQYF.